The clone carrying this T cell receptor (beta chain) has a count of ten or more. The sample comes from a study of T cells in Graves' hyperthyroidism and ophthalmopathy. Study-level background: Peripheral blood was drawn at first diagnosis, prior to all treatment.

RNA transcripts gave rise to amplified TCR beta CDR3 regions. A set of HTBI primers served as the primers for a first-round RT-PCR of the TCR CDR3. TCRdb re-derived calls from the multiplex PCR reads in MiXCR, one entry per CDR3 protein. Among 300,000 to 500,000 distinct CDR3 sequences, just under 15% were seen once, and the ten largest hold approximately 32%. Calling Graves' hyperthyroidism stable meant ophthalmopathy did not progress within 18 months. Patients aged 18 to 65 had newly diagnosed hyperthyroidism lasting under 2 months. PBMCs came from over 8.5 ml fresh peripheral blood. This CDR3 comprises 15 residues. Germline V gene lookup returns CDR1 DFQATT and CDR2 SNEGSKA (reference sequence). V lost 6 bases, J lost 2 bases, and 19 bases lay in between.

The V and J genes are TRBV20-1 and TRBJ2-5; the D is unclear. Input material: blood. The origin of this receptor is a young woman with Graves' hyperthyroidism. The CDR3 loop is CSAQRGAGQQETQYF. DNA of the CDR3: TGCAGTGCACAAAGAGGCGCCGGGCAGCAAGAGACCCAGTACTTC.